The rows below give T cell receptor beta chains drawn from one sample of a study of cytomegalovirus exposure and HLA in healthy donors. Generated by immunoSEQ multiplex PCR, the TCRdb table keeps only in-frame clones and is missing some. The sample yields some 120,000 clones, 80% seen once. Sequenced sample: PBMCs. These receptors were taken from a man aged 25-40 years in good health and CMV-seronegative. CDR3s include the opening cysteine and the closing phenylalanine or tryptophan. A D gene is named only where the DNA matches it firmly. Some rows mark clone size as missing; the rest say once, few, many or name a class of expanded clone.

clone size	V gene	J gene	D gene	CDR3 protein	CDR3 DNA
NA	TRBV25-1	TRBJ1-6	TRBD1	CASSERQGDSPLHF	TGTGCCAGCAGTGAACGCCAGGGGGATTCACCCCTCCACTTT
NA	TRBV7-2	TRBJ1-6	NA	CASSLAYGGINSPLHF	TGTGCCAGCAGCTTGGCTTACGGGGGGATTAATTCACCCCTCCACTTT
NA	TRBV14	TRBJ2-1	TRBD2	CASSPDSGGYNEQFF	TGTGCCAGCAGCCCCGACAGCGGGGGATACAATGAGCAGTTCTTC
NA	TRBV2	TRBJ1-4	NA	CASTAAWGGKLFF	TGTGCCAGCACCGCCGCCTGGGGCGGAAAACTGTTTTTT
NA	TRBV2	TRBJ2-2	TRBD2	CASSELGSGGVTGELFF	TGTGCCAGCAGTGAATTAGGTAGCGGGGGTGTTACCGGGGAGCTGTTTTTT
NA	TRBV5-6	TRBJ2-1	NA	CASSLVGTGIYNEQFF	TGTGCCAGCAGCTTGGTAGGAACAGGGATATACAATGAGCAGTTCTTC
NA	TRBV5-1	TRBJ2-7	NA	CASSLDRAYEQYF	TGCGCCAGCAGCTTGGACAGGGCCTACGAGCAGTACTTC
NA	TRBV7-9	TRBJ1-5	TRBD1	CASSPLGQDQPQHF	TGTGCCAGCAGCCCACTAGGACAGGATCAGCCCCAGCATTTT
few	TRBV4-1	TRBJ1-5	NA	CASSQLSVNQPQHF	TGCGCCAGCAGCCAATTGTCAGTTAATCAGCCCCAGCATTTT
NA	TRBV10-3	TRBJ1-5	NA	CAISDSNQPQHF	TGTGCCATCAGTGACTCGAATCAGCCCCAGCATTTT
NA	TRBV7-2	TRBJ2-1	TRBD2	CASSLELAGTLTTGNEQFF	TGTGCCAGCAGCTTAGAACTAGCGGGGACCCTAACCACCGGAAATGAGCAGTTCTTC
once	TRBV25-1	TRBJ2-5	NA	CASSEYTVAGPETQYF	TGTGCCAGCAGTGAATATACGGTAGCTGGCCCGGAGACCCAGTACTTC
NA	TRBV4-2	TRBJ1-5	NA	CASSQEAFSNQPQHF	TGTGCCAGCAGCCAAGAAGCCTTTAGCAATCAGCCCCAGCATTTT
NA	TRBV29-1	TRBJ2-5	NA	CSVEDRRGGETQYF	TGCAGCGTTGAAGATCGTCGGGGAGGAGAGACCCAGTACTTC
NA	TRBV13	TRBJ2-3	TRBD2	CASSLRTSGGVTDTQYF	TGTGCCAGCAGCCTCCGGACTAGCGGGGGGGTGACAGATACGCAGTATTTT
NA	TRBV2	TRBJ2-3	TRBD2	CASSELAGVTDTQYF	TGTGCCAGCAGTGAACTAGCGGGAGTTACAGATACGCAGTATTTT
NA	TRBV18	TRBJ2-7	TRBD2	CASSQGLAGGLPYEQYF	TGTGCCAGCTCACAAGGACTAGCGGGGGGTCTACCCTACGAGCAGTACTTC
NA	TRBV6-5	TRBJ1-1	TRBD1	CASRYQGADTEAFF	TGTGCCAGCAGGTACCAGGGGGCCGACACTGAAGCTTTCTTT
NA	TRBV7-3	TRBJ2-5	NA	CASSFGGRQETQYF	TGTGCCAGCAGCTTCGGAGGGCGCCAAGAGACCCAGTACTTC
NA	TRBV7-6	TRBJ2-3	NA	CASSGRGRGLSTDTQYF	TGTGCCAGCAGCGGCCGGGGACGGGGACTTAGCACAGATACGCAGTATTTT
NA	TRBV27	TRBJ1-6	NA	CASSFFDSPLHF	TGTGCCAGCAGTTTCTTCGATTCACCCCTCCACTTT